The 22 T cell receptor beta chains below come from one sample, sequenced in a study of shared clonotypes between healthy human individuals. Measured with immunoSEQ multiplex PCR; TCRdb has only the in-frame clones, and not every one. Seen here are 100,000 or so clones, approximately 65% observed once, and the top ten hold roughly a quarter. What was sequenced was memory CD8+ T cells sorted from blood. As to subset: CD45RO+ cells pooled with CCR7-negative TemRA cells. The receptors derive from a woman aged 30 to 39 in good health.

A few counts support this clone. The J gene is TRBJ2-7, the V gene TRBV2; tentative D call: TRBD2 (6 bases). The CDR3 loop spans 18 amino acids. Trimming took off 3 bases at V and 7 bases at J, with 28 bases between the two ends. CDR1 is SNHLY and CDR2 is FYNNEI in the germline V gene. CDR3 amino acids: CASSEGEVGSGAPREQYF. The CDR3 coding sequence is TGTGCCAGCAGTGAGGGGGAGGTTGGTAGCGGAGCCCCCAGGGAGCAGTACTTC.

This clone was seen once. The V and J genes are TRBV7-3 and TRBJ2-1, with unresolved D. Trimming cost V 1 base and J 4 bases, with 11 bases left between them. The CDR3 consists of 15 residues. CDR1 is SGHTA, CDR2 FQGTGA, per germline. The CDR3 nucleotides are TGTGCCAGCAGCTTAAACCCAAACCTTTACAATGAGCAGTTCTTC. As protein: CASSLNPNLYNEQFF.

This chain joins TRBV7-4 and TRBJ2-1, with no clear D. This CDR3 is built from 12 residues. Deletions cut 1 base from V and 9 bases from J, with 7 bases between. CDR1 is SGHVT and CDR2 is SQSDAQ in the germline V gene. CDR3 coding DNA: TGTGCCAGCAGCTTAGGGGTAGGTGAGCAGTTCTTC. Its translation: CASSLGVGEQFF. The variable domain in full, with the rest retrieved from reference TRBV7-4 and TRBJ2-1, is GAGVSQSPRYKVAKRGRDVALRCDSISGHVTLYWYRQTLGQGSEVLTYSQSDAQRDKSGRPSGRFSAERPERSVSTLKIQRTEQGDSAVYLCASSLGVGEQFFGPGTRLTVL.

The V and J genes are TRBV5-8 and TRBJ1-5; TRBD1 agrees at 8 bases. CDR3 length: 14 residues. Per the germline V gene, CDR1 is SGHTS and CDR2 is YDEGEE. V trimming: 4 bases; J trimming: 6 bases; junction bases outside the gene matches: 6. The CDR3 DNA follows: TGTGCCAGCAGCCCAAGACAGGGGAGTCAGCCCCAGCATTTT. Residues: CASSPRQGSQPQHF.

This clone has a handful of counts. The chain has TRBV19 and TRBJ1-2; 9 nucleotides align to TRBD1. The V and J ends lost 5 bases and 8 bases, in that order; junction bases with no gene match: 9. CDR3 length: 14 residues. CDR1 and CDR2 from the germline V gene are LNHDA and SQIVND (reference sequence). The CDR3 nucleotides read TGTGCCAGTAGTCCCCAGGGACAGGGCGCCGGCTACACCTTC. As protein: CASSPQGQGAGYTF.

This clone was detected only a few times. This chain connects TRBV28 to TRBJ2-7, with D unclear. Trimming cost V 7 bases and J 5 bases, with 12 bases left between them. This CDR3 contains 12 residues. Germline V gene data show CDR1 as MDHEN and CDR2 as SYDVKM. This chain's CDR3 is CASNGPSHEQYF. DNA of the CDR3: TGTGCCAGCAACGGGCCTTCCCACGAGCAGTACTTC.

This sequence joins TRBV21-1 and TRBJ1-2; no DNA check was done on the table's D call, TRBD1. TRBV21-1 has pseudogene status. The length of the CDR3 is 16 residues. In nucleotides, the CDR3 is TGTGCCAGCAGCATTTTATCACAGGGGCTATACTATGGCTACACCTTC. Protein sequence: CASSILSQGLYYGYTF.

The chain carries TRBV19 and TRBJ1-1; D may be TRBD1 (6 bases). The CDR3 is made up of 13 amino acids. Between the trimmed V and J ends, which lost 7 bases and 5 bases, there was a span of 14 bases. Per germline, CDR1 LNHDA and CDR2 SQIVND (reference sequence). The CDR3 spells CASKYRETTEAFF. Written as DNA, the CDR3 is TGTGCCAGTAAGTACAGGGAAACAACTGAAGCTTTCTTT.

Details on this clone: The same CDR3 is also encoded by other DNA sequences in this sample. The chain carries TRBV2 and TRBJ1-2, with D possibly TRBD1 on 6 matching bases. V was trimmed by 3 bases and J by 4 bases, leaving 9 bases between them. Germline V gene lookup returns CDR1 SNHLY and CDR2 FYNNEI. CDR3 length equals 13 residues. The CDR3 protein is CASSEGGLYGYTF. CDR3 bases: TGTGCCAGCAGTGAGGGGGGCCTCTATGGCTACACCTTC.

CDR3 sequence reads: CASSEGRTYGYTF. The CDR3 DNA reads TGCGCCAGCAGTGAGGGCAGAACCTATGGCTACACCTTC. The rearrangement uses TRBV10-1 and TRBJ1-2; D is ambiguous. This CDR3 has 13 residues. CDR1 is WNHNN, CDR2 SYGVQD, per germline (reference sequence). Trimming took off 2 bases at V and 4 bases at J, with 8 bases between the two ends.

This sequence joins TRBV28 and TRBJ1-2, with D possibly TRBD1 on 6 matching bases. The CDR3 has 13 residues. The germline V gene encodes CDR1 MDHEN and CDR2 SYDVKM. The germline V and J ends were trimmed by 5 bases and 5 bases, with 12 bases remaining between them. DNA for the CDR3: TGTGCCAGCAGTCCCGACAGGAGTTATGGCTACACCTTC. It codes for CASSPDRSYGYTF.

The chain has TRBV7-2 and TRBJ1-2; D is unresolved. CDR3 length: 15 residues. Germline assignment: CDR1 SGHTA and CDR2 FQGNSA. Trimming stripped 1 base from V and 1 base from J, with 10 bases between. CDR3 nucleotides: TGTGCCAGCAGCTTAGTTGCCGGCGGTAACTATGGCTACACCTTC. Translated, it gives CASSLVAGGNYGYTF.

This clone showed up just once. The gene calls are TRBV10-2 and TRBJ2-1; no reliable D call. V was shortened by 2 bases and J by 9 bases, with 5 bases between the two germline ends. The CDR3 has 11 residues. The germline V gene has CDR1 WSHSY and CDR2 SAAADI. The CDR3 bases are TGCGCCAGCAGTGAGGGGATTGAGCAGTTCTTC. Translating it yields CASSEGIEQFF.

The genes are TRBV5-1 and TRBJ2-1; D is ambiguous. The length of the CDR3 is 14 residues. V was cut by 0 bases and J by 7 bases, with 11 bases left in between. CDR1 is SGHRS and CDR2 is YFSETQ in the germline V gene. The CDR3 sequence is CASSLVIPGNEQFF. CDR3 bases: TGCGCCAGCAGCTTGGTTATTCCCGGTAATGAGCAGTTCTTC.

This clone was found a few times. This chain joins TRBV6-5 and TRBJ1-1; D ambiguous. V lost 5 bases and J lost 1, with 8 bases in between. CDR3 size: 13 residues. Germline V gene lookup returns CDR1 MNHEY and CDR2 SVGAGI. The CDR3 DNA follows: TGTGCCAGCAGTCTATTCACGAACACTGAAGCTTTCTTT. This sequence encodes CASSLFTNTEAFF.

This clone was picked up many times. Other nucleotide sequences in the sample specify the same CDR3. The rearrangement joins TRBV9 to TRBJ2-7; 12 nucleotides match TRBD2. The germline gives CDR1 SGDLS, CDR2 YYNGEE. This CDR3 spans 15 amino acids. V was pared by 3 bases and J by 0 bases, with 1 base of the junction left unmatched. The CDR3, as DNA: TGTGCCAGCAGCGAGACTAGCGGGAGCTCCTACGAGCAGTACTTC. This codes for CASSETSGSSYEQYF. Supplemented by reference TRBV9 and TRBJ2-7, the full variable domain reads DSGVTQTPKHLITATGQRVTLRCSPRSGDLSVYWYQQSLDQGLQFLIQYYNGEERAKGNILERFSAQQFPDLHSELNLSSLELGDSALYFCASSETSGSSYEQYFGPGTRLTVT.

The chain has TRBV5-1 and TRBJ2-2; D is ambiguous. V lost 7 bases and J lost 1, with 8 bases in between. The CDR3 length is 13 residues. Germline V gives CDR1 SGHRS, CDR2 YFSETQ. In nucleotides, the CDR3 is TGCGCCAGCTTATCGGGGAACACCGGGGAGCTGTTTTTT. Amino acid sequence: CASLSGNTGELFF.

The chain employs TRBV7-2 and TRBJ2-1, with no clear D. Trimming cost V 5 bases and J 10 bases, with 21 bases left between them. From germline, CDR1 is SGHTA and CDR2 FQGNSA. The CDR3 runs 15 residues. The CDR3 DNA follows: TGTGCCAGCAGCATCGACCCCTATTCTCGGCGGGAGCAGTTCTTC. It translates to CASSIDPYSRREQFF.

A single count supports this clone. The CDR3 sequence is CASSLEGGRACSLDTGELFF. The DNA for the CDR3 is TGCGCCAGCAGCTTGGAAGGCGGGAGGGCCTGTAGTTTGGACACCGGGGAGCTGTTTTTT. This sequence joins TRBV5-1 and TRBJ2-2, with 9 nucleotides matching TRBD2. With 0 bases clipped from V and 3 bases from J, the junction kept 15 bases outside the gene matches. The CDR3 totals 20 residues. Germline V gene data show CDR1 as SGHRS and CDR2 as YFSETQ. The complete variable domain, with remaining parts taken from reference TRBV5-1 and TRBJ2-2, reads KAGVTQTPRYLIKTRGQQVTLSCSPISGHRSVSWYQQTPGQGLQFLFEYFSETQRNKGNFPGRFSGRQFSNSRSEMNVSTLELGDSALYLCASSLEGGRACSLDTGELFFGEGSRLTVL.

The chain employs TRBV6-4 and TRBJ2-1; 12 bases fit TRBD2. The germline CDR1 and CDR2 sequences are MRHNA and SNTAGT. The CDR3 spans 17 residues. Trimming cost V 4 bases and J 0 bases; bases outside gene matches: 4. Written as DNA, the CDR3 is TGTGCCAGCAGTGCGGCTAGCGGGGGGGGCTCCTACAATGAGCAGTTCTTC. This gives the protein CASSAASGGGSYNEQFF.

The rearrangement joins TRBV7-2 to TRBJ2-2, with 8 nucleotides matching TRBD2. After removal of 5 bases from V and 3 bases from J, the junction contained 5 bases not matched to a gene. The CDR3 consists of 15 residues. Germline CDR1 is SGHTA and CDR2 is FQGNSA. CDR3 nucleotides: TGTGCCAGCAGCCAAGCGGGAGTGGACACCGGGGAGCTGTTTTTT. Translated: CASSQAGVDTGELFF.

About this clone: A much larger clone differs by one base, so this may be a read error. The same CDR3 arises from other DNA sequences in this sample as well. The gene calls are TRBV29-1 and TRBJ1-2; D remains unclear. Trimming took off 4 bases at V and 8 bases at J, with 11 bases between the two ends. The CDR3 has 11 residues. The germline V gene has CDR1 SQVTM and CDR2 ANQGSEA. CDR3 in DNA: TGCAGCGTTGCCGGTCTCTACGGCTACACCTTC. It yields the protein CSVAGLYGYTF. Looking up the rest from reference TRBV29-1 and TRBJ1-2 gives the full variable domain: SAVISQKPSRDICQRGTSLTIQCQVDSQVTMMFWYRQQPGQSLTLIATANQGSEATYESGFVIDKFPISRPNLTFSTLTVSNMSPEDSSIYLCSVAGLYGYTFGSGTRLTVV.